The 28 T cell receptor beta chains listed next were all sequenced from one sample in a study of regulatory T cells in long-lasting Graves disease (dated by TCRdb to about 2021). The method behind the library was multiplex PCR. TCRdb shows the sequencer as Illumina HiSeq 4000. CDR3 regions were amplified by Arm-PCR with iRepertoire HTBI primers to construct TCR beta libraries. TCRdb itself trimmed the public reads at Q25 with fastp, ran MiXCR and retained productive beta chains. Each record represents a unique CDR3 protein, reported with the most common genes and DNA among its rows. The sample table shows 420,000 or so distinct CDR3 sequences, and about 16% are seen once. Of the sample, roughly 23% is held by the ten largest clones. Read against the paper, the sample's time point label means: newly diagnosed GD, antithyroid drugs for less than 3 months. For both TCR sequencing and RNA sequencing, RNA was extracted from PBMCs using TRIzol.

In addition, the sample was reused for a study of T cells in Graves' hyperthyroidism and ophthalmopathy.

This material consisted of peripheral blood mononuclear cells (PBMCs), taken at new diagnosis, from a patient treated with antithyroid drugs. All receptors derive from a woman younger than 35 with Graves disease. Donor details come from another sample of the same person, matched by shared clones.

This clonotype was picked up a small number of times. This chain uses TRBV4-3 with TRBJ2-3, with D perhaps TRBD1 (6 bases). CDR3 length: 14 amino acids. Trimming pared 0 bases from V and 6 bases from J, leaving 10 bases between. The germline CDR1 and CDR2 sequences are LGHNA and YSLEER. The CDR3 nucleotides are TGCGCCAGCAGCCAAGATTCCAGGGGCGATACGCAGTATTTT. This codes for CASSQDSRGDTQYF.

This clonotype was counted between two and nine times. The gene calls are TRBV18 and TRBJ2-5; weak D call: TRBD1 (6 bases). Deletions cut 6 bases from V and 2 bases from J, with 16 bases between. This CDR3 has 15 amino acids. Germline CDR1 and CDR2: KGHSH and LQKENI. CDR3 sequence: CASSLNQQGQETQYF. DNA for the CDR3: TGTGCCAGCTCCCTTAACCAGCAGGGGCAAGAGACCCAGTACTTC.

Notes on this clonotype: This clone may be a read error of a much larger clone one base away. The genes are TRBV7-2 and TRBJ1-1; 8 bases line up with TRBD1. The germline V gene encodes CDR1 SGHTA and CDR2 FQGNSA. CDR3 length equals 16 residues. For the CDR3, the DNA is TGTGCCAGCAGCTGGGGATCCACAGGGGGGATCACTGGAGCTTTCTTT. It specifies CASSWGSTGGITGAFF.

This clonotype has at least ten counts. The V call is TRBV7-3, the J call TRBJ2-7; 11 positions match TRBD2. In germline, CDR1 is SGHTA, CDR2 FQGTGA. This CDR3 contains 16 residues. The J segment lost 4 bases and the V segment lost 1 base, leaving 6 bases of the junction unmatched. CDR3 coding DNA: TGTGCCAGCAGCTTAAGTGTGACTAGCGGGAAATACGAGCAGTACTTC. It yields the protein CASSLSVTSGKYEQYF.

The sample holds many counts of this clonotype. The chain uses TRBV11-2 and TRBJ2-7; D is unclear. V lost 1 base, J lost 1 base, and 11 bases lay in between. Germline assignment: CDR1 SGHAT and CDR2 FQNNGV. The CDR3 has 15 amino acids. The CDR3 region is CASSLAWGGSYEQYF. CDR3 coding DNA: TGTGCCAGCAGCTTAGCTTGGGGTGGTTCCTACGAGCAGTACTTC.

This clonotype was counted between two and nine times. The genes are TRBV5-1 and TRBJ2-1; D not certain. Germline-derived CDR1 and CDR2 are SGHRS and YFSETQ. The CDR3 spans 15 residues. V was clipped by 5 bases and J by 0 bases, with 12 bases between them. The CDR3: CASRAISVSYNEQFF. The CDR3 DNA reads as TGCGCCAGCAGGGCAATCAGTGTCTCCTACAATGAGCAGTTCTTC.

Ten or more counts support this clonotype. The chain combines TRBV6-5 with TRBJ2-2, with TRBD2 identical over 13 bases. This CDR3 is built from 17 residues. V gave up 4 bases and J gave up 2 bases; unmatched junction bases: 4. Germline CDR1 and CDR2: MNHEY and SVGAGI. Here the CDR3 reads CASSSPGLAGNTGELFF. The CDR3 DNA follows: TGTGCCAGCAGTTCACCGGGACTAGCGGGAAACACCGGGGAGCTGTTTTTT.

This clonotype occurred a few times. The junction does not match germline at one end; this may be a read error. V is TRBV7-2 and J is TRBJ2-3, with a tentative D call TRBD1 (5 bases). Germline V gene data show CDR1 as SGHTA and CDR2 as FQGNSA. This CDR3 is built from 15 residues. The CDR3 bases are TGTGCCAGCAGCCCTCAGGGATGGGGCACAGATGCGCAGTATTTT. This translates into CASSPQGWGTDAQYF.

This clonotype was observed at least ten times. V is TRBV15 and J is TRBJ1-2; D is unresolved. Per the germline V gene, CDR1 is LNHNV and CDR2 is YYDKDF (reference sequence). V lost 1 base and J 4 bases, leaving 7 bases between the germline ends. CDR3 length equals 13 residues. The CDR3 DNA sequence: TGTGCCACCAGCAGAGGGATGCTCTATGGCTACACCTTC. Translating gives CATSRGMLYGYTF.

This clonotype came up many times. This chain joins TRBV20-1 and TRBJ2-1, with no clear D. Trimming removed 6 bases at V and 9 bases at J, with 12 bases between. Germline V gene lookup returns CDR1 DFQATT and CDR2 SNEGSKA (reference sequence). This CDR3 has 11 residues. The chain's CDR3 is CSAARIGEQFF. CDR3 bases: TGCAGTGCCGCTCGTATTGGTGAGCAGTTCTTC.

This chain joins TRBV7-2 and TRBJ2-5, with D maybe TRBD2 (5 bases). CDR1 is SGHTA, CDR2 FQGNSA, per germline. There are 13 residues in the CDR3. V was pared by 5 bases and J by 2 bases, with 9 bases between. CDR3 amino acids: CASSPGNQETQYF. In DNA form, the CDR3 reads TGTGCCAGCAGCCCCGGGAATCAAGAGACCCAGTACTTC. The entire variable domain, with the rest obtained from reference TRBV7-2 and TRBJ2-5, is as follows: GAGVSQSPSNKVTEKGKDVELRCDPISGHTALYWYRQSLGQGLEFLIYFQGNSAPDKSGLPSDRFSAERTGGSVSTLTIQRTQQEDSAVYLCASSPGNQETQYFGPGTRLLVL.

The table lists this clonotype with a few counts. V usage is TRBV5-4 and J usage is TRBJ2-5, with 9 bases identical to TRBD1. V lost 0 bases, J lost 4 bases, and 4 bases stayed unmatched. The germline gives CDR1 SGHNT, CDR2 YYREEE (reference sequence). There are 15 residues in the CDR3. In DNA, the CDR3 is TGTGCCAGCAGCTTGGAGGGACAGGGAGTAGAGACCCAGTACTTC. This sequence encodes CASSLEGQGVETQYF. Full variable domain (rest looked up from reference TRBV5-4 and TRBJ2-5): ETGVTQSPTHLIKTRGQQVTLRCSSQSGHNTVSWYQQALGQGPQFIFQYYREEENGRGNFPPRFSGLQFPNYSSELNVNALELDDSALYLCASSLEGQGVETQYFGPGTRLLVL.

At least ten counts were recorded for this clonotype. V and J are TRBV3-1 and TRBJ1-1; D is unclear. With 2 bases removed from V and 1 base from J, the gap between germline ends came to 5 bases. The CDR3 runs 13 residues. CDR1 is LGHDT and CDR2 is YNNKEL in the germline V gene (reference sequence). CDR3 in DNA: TGTGCCAGCAGCCAAAGCGGGAACACTGAAGCTTTCTTT. Encoded protein: CASSQSGNTEAFF.

This clonotype was counted at least ten times. The CDR3 region has the DNA TGTGCCAGCAGCTTAGCAGGGACAGGGGGCTATGAGCAGTTCTTC. This encodes CASSLAGTGGYEQFF. The chain couples TRBV7-2 to TRBJ2-1, with 12 bases identical to TRBD1. The trim removed 0 bases at V and 8 bases at J, leaving 2 bases unmatched. This CDR3 is built from 15 residues. Per germline, CDR1 SGHTA and CDR2 FQGNSA.

For the CDR3, the DNA is TGCGCCAGCAGCATCGGACAGGCCAACACCGGGGAGCTGTTTTTT. Translating gives CASSIGQANTGELFF. The V and J genes are TRBV5-1 and TRBJ2-2, with TRBD1 matching over 7 bases. The CDR3 runs to 15 residues. Trimming took 4 bases from V and 2 from J; bases not matched to a gene: 5. Germline CDR1 SGHRS, CDR2 YFSETQ.

This clonotype was counted many times. CDR3 bases: TGTGCCAGCAGCTTAGAGGGAATTGGCACTGAAGCTTTCTTT. It translates to CASSLEGIGTEAFF. The gene calls are TRBV7-8 and TRBJ1-1; D remains ambiguous. Germline CDR1 reads SGHVS; CDR2 reads FQNEAQ. Between the trimmed V and J ends, which lost 1 base and 4 bases, there was a span of 10 bases. This CDR3 contains 14 residues.

This chain connects TRBV7-9 to TRBJ2-7, with 11 bases identical to TRBD2. The J segment lost 3 bases and the V segment lost 5 bases, leaving 6 bases of the junction unmatched. The CDR3 is made up of 15 amino acids. Germline CDR1 reads SEHNR; CDR2 reads FQNEAQ (reference sequence). CDR3 loop: CASSETSGRYYEQYF. CDR3 nucleotide sequence: TGTGCCAGCAGCGAAACTAGCGGGAGATACTACGAGCAGTACTTC.

This sequence joins TRBV28 and TRBJ2-7, with D perhaps TRBD1 (5 bases). CDR1 MDHEN and CDR2 SYDVKM come from the germline V gene. CDR3 length equals 13 residues. Trimming pared 7 bases from V and 1 base from J, leaving 11 bases between. The CDR3 DNA reads as TGTGCCAGCACCCTGGGGCTTTCCTACGAGCAGTACTTC. This gives the protein CASTLGLSYEQYF. The whole variable domain, remainder taken from reference TRBV28 and TRBJ2-7, is DVKVTQSSRYLVKRTGEKVFLECVQDMDHENMFWYRQDPGLGLRLIYFSYDVKMKEKGDIPEGYSVSREKKERFSLILESASTNQTSMYLCASTLGLSYEQYFGPGTRLTVT.

The chain couples TRBV28 to TRBJ2-5; 12 bases fit TRBD2. The CDR3 is made up of 19 amino acids. CDR1 and CDR2 (germline): MDHEN, SYDVKM. The junction had 11 bases not matched to a gene; V was cut back by 2 bases and J by 1 base. The CDR3 bases are TGTGCCAGCAGTTTACCGTCGGAACTAGCGGGAGGTACCCAAGAGACCCAGTACTTC. Translation gives CASSLPSELAGGTQETQYF.

This clonotype was recorded at least ten times. This chain joins TRBV7-2 and TRBJ2-3, with unresolved D. Trimming cost V 2 bases and J 6 bases, with 6 bases left between them. Germline-derived CDR1 and CDR2 are SGHTA and FQGNSA. The CDR3 is 12 residues long. The CDR3 loop is CASSLKRDTQYF. CDR3 nucleotide sequence: TGTGCCAGCAGCTTAAAACGGGATACGCAGTATTTT.

This clonotype has ten or more counts. The chain is built from TRBV15 and TRBJ2-1; TRBD2 agrees at 12 bases. The germline gives CDR1 LNHNV, CDR2 YYDKDF (reference sequence). The CDR3 has 19 residues. The V and J ends lost 0 bases and 6 bases, in that order; junction bases with no gene match: 12. The CDR3, as DNA: TGTGCCACCAGCAGAGATTGGGCCCTAGCGGGAGGGCCTACCAATGAGCAGTTCTTC. Protein sequence: CATSRDWALAGGPTNEQFF.

The chain recombines TRBV6-1 with TRBJ2-2, with unresolved D. The V and J ends lost 0 bases and 7 bases respectively, with 9 bases between them. Germline lookup yields CDR1 MNHNS and CDR2 SASEGT. The CDR3 totals 14 residues. The CDR3 coding sequence is TGTGCCAGCAGTGAAGCGCGGCAGTACGGGGAGCTGTTTTTT. This encodes CASSEARQYGELFF.

This clonotype was seen repeatedly, ten times or more. This rearrangement joins TRBV28 to TRBJ2-5, with D possibly TRBD1 on 5 matching bases. CDR1 and CDR2 (germline): MDHEN, SYDVKM. Trimming stripped 3 bases from V and 7 bases from J, with 18 bases between. This CDR3 has 15 amino acids. CDR3 bases: TGTGCCAGCAGTTTGGGGATTCGGACAATATGGACCCAGTACTTC. It is translated as CASSLGIRTIWTQYF.

The chain joins TRBV19 to TRBJ2-1; D is ambiguous. Trimming shortened V by 5 bases and J by 3 bases, and 8 bases separated the two germline ends. In germline, CDR1 is LNHDA, CDR2 SQIVND (reference sequence). This CDR3 spans 13 amino acids. The CDR3 DNA is TGTGCCAGTAGTCCCATGGTCTACAATGAGCAGTTCTTC. Its protein product is CASSPMVYNEQFF.

This clonotype has at least ten counts. V usage is TRBV27 and J usage is TRBJ2-1; no clear D gene. The V end was cut by 3 bases, the J end by 0 bases, with 9 bases between. The CDR3 is 15 amino acids. Germline V gene data show CDR1 as MNHEY and CDR2 as SMNVEV (reference sequence). CDR3 region: CASSLGLSSYNEQFF. As DNA, the CDR3 is TGTGCCAGCAGTTTGGGGTTGAGCTCCTACAATGAGCAGTTCTTC.

This clonotype came up many times. This chain's CDR3 is CASSPRSGTEAFF. CDR3 nucleotide sequence: TGTGCCAGCAGCCCTCGATCTGGAACTGAAGCTTTCTTT. This chain uses TRBV7-9 with TRBJ1-1; D uncertain. This CDR3 has 13 residues. The germline V gene encodes CDR1 SEHNR and CDR2 FQNEAQ (reference sequence). The V end was cut by 5 bases, the J end by 5 bases, with 12 bases between.

The V call is TRBV24-1, the J call TRBJ1-1, with 7 bases matching TRBD1. The J segment lost 7 bases and the V segment lost 4 bases, leaving 2 bases of the junction unmatched. The CDR3 totals 12 residues. Germline V gene lookup returns CDR1 KGHDR and CDR2 SFDVKD. The CDR3: CATSDSGGEAFF. In DNA form, the CDR3 reads TGTGCCACCAGTGACTCAGGGGGTGAAGCTTTCTTT.

In its sample, this clonotype was seen a few times. The CDR3 nucleotides read TGTGCCAGCAGTATAACAGGCTTAGGAGACACCATATATTTT. It is translated as CASSITGLGDTIYF. J is TRBJ1-3 and V is TRBV9; the D gene is possibly TRBD1 (5 bases). Trimming took off 5 bases at V and 8 bases at J, with 17 bases between the two ends. The CDR3 sequence is 14 residues long. Per the germline V gene, CDR1 is SGDLS and CDR2 is YYNGEE.